The clone carrying this TCR beta chain was picked up a small number of times. TCRdb re-called the RT-PCR reads with MiXCR, one entry per CDR3 protein. The sample lists 150,000 to 200,000 distinct CDR3 sequences; approximately 30% were seen once. This sample was taken from a study of patients and donors after allogeneic stem cell transplantation. Sequenced sample: blood, either unsorted or a sorted T cell fraction (not recorded which). The source of this sequence is a human donor who was either an allogeneic HSCT recipient or a stem cell or donor lymphocyte infusion donor (not recorded which). It is not recorded whose cells these are; they may come from a transplant donor.

The CDR3 nucleotides are TGTGCCAGTGGGACCCAGAATCAGCCCCAGCATTTT. This gives the protein CASGTQNQPQHF. The chain is built from TRBV12-3 or TRBV12-4 and TRBJ1-5, with D possibly matching TRBD1 (5 bases). V was shortened by 9 bases and J by 4 bases, with 10 bases between the two germline ends. The CDR3 extends over 12 amino acids.